A single sample gave rise to the 18 T cell receptor beta chains below, sequenced in a study of blood T cell repertoires in COVID-19. Only in-frame clones appear in the TCRdb table, and some are missing; sequencing was by immunoSEQ multiplex PCR. The sample has about 180,000 clones; approximately 88% are singletons. The specimen was peripheral blood. The receptor set was obtained from a middle-aged woman with COVID-19, enrolled during active disease.

The chain is built from TRBV6-5 and TRBJ1-2; D uncertain. The V end lost 6 bases, the J end lost 8 bases, and 16 bases lay between the germline ends. Germline CDR1 and CDR2: MNHEY and SVGAGI. The CDR3 sequence is 13 residues long. The CDR3 loop is CASSHPSDWGYTF. CDR3 sequence (DNA): TGTGCCAGCAGCCACCCCAGTGACTGGGGCTACACCTTC.

This clone was observed a handful of times. Other DNA sequences in this specimen translate into the identical CDR3. The chain employs TRBV4-2 and TRBJ2-7; 8 nucleotides align to TRBD2. V trimming: 0 bases; J trimming: 3 bases; junction bases outside the gene matches: 7. Germline V CDR1 and CDR2: LGHNA, YNFKEQ. This CDR3 is built from 16 residues. The CDR3 here is CASSQDTGGASYEQYF. The CDR3 region has the DNA TGTGCCAGCAGCCAAGATACCGGGGGGGCCAGCTACGAGCAGTACTTC.

The chain couples TRBV5-6 to TRBJ1-6; maybe TRBD1 (5 bases). The germline gives CDR1 SGHDT, CDR2 YYEEEE. The CDR3 loop spans 16 amino acids. V gave up 0 bases and J gave up 10 bases, with 17 bases separating them. The CDR3 protein is CASSLAPGDYRSPLHF. CDR3 in DNA: TGTGCCAGCAGCTTGGCGCCGGGGGATTATCGCTCACCCCTCCACTTT.

CDR3 nucleotides: TGTGCCAGCAGCCCTCTGACAGGGGGCGGCTATGGCTACACCTTC. This codes for CASSPLTGGGYGYTF. This sequence joins TRBV7-7 and TRBJ1-2; 10 bases are shared with TRBD1. The CDR3 has 15 residues. The V segment lost 5 bases and the J segment 4 bases; nucleotides outside the gene matches: 7. The germline V gene has CDR1 SSHAT and CDR2 FNYEAQ (reference sequence).

The CDR3 is CASSLIANEQYF. The CDR3 DNA reads TGCGCCAGCAGCTTGATAGCGAACGAGCAGTACTTC. This sequence joins TRBV5-1 and TRBJ2-7, with D possibly being TRBD2 (5 bases). Germline V CDR1 and CDR2: SGHRS, YFSETQ. The CDR3 runs 12 residues. Trimming shortened V by 1 base and J by 5 bases, and 7 bases separated the two germline ends.

The CDR3 protein is CASAPTGGEDGYTF. DNA of the CDR3: TGTGCCAGCGCACCGACAGGGGGCGAAGATGGCTACACCTTC. The chain recombines TRBV6-5 with TRBJ1-2; TRBD1 matches at 10 bases. V lost 8 bases and J lost 6; bases outside the gene matches: 9. CDR1 is MNHEY, CDR2 SVGAGI, per germline. The CDR3 consists of 14 residues.

J is TRBJ1-5 and V is TRBV24-1; D gene unclear. CDR3 length: 17 amino acids. The V gene's germline CDR1 is KGHDR and CDR2 SFDVKD. V was trimmed by 0 bases and J by 2 bases, leaving 13 bases between them. The CDR3 protein is CATSDLQGGGRNQPQHF. CDR3 DNA: TGTGCCACCAGTGATTTGCAAGGAGGAGGTCGCAATCAGCCCCAGCATTTT.

V and J are TRBV27 and TRBJ1-1; TRBD1 agrees at 10 bases. The V and J ends lost 5 bases and 11 bases, in that order; junction bases with no gene match: 11. The CDR3 contains 14 residues. Looked up from germline, CDR1 is MNHEY and CDR2 is SMNVEV (reference sequence). The CDR3 here is CASSGTGTGVGAFF. In DNA, the CDR3 is TGTGCCAGCAGTGGAACCGGGACAGGGGTAGGTGCTTTCTTT.

The chain has TRBV6-2 or TRBV6-3 and TRBJ1-2; TRBD1 matches 9 bases. Germline CDR1 and CDR2: MNHEY and SVGEGT. The CDR3 has 14 amino acids. V lost 2 bases to trimming and J lost 7 bases; unmatched junction nucleotides: 5. Written as DNA, the CDR3 is TGTGCCAGCAGTTACCTGGGACAGGGTGGTGGCTACACCTTC. Encoded protein: CASSYLGQGGGYTF.

V is TRBV13 and J is TRBJ2-4; no reliable D call. Trimming shortened V by 0 bases and J by 1 base, and 10 bases separated the two germline ends. The length of the CDR3 is 16 residues. The germline V gene has CDR1 PRHDT and CDR2 FYEKMQ (reference sequence). CDR3 sequence: CASSLGPTGAKNIQYF. In DNA, the CDR3 is TGTGCCAGCAGCTTAGGACCGACTGGGGCCAAAAACATTCAGTACTTC.

The V call is TRBV7-9, the J call TRBJ1-6; 9 positions agree with TRBD1. The CDR3 is 17 residues long. With V trimmed by 5 bases and J by 10 bases, 15 bases remained unmatched. Germline V gene lookup returns CDR1 SEHNR and CDR2 FQNEAQ (reference sequence). CDR3 in amino acids: CASSPPLPGQGQSPLHF. The DNA of the CDR3 is TGTGCCAGCAGCCCCCCCCTTCCGGGACAGGGACAATCACCCCTCCACTTT.

This rearrangement joins TRBV12-5 to TRBJ2-7; D call uncertain. The CDR3 sequence is 13 residues long. With 1 base removed from V and 0 bases from J, the gap between germline ends came to 4 bases. Per germline, CDR1 LGHNT and CDR2 FRNRAP. The CDR3 sequence is CASGLDTSYEQYF. Here the CDR3 DNA reads TGTGCTAGTGGTTTGGACACCTCCTACGAGCAGTACTTC. The entire variable domain, with the rest obtained from reference TRBV12-5 and TRBJ2-7, is as follows: DARVTQTPRHKVTEMGQEVTMRCQPILGHNTVFWYRQTMMQGLELLAYFRNRAPLDDSGMPKDRFSAEMPDATLATLKIQPSEPRDSAVYFCASGLDTSYEQYFGPGTRLTVT.

The V gene is TRBV5-1, the J gene TRBJ2-2; no reliable D call. This CDR3 spans 15 amino acids. Trimming pared 0 bases from V and 2 bases from J, leaving 8 bases between. CDR1 and CDR2 (germline): SGHRS, YFSETQ. CDR3 in amino acids: CASSLGAFNTGELFF. The CDR3 DNA is TGCGCCAGCAGCTTGGGCGCGTTCAACACCGGGGAGCTGTTTTTT.

This chain connects TRBV6-1 to TRBJ1-5, with D unresolved. CDR1 is MNHNS and CDR2 is SASEGT in the germline V gene. V gave up 3 bases and J gave up 2 bases, with 11 bases separating them. This CDR3 region has 15 residues. This CDR3 is CASSDSGNGNQPQHF. CDR3 coding DNA: TGTGCCAGCAGTGATTCGGGGAATGGCAATCAGCCCCAGCATTTT.

Of note for this clone: This same CDR3 is encoded by further DNA sequences in the sample. The rearrangement links TRBV6-5 to TRBJ1-1, with D unclear. This CDR3 has 14 residues. The germline CDR1 and CDR2 sequences are MNHEY and SVGAGI. Trimming left V 2 bases short and J 0 bases short, with 7 bases between. CDR3 protein: CASSYGSLNTEAFF. The DNA for the CDR3 is TGTGCCAGCAGTTACGGGAGTCTGAACACTGAAGCTTTCTTT.

V and J are TRBV6-5 and TRBJ1-5; tentative D call: TRBD1 (5 bases). Looked up from germline, CDR1 is MNHEY and CDR2 is SVGAGI. V lost 7 bases to trimming and J lost 0 bases, with 13 bases between them. CDR3 length: 15 residues. The CDR3 DNA sequence: TGTGCCAGCAACGGGGGACGAGATAGCAATCAGCCCCAGCATTTT. This codes for CASNGGRDSNQPQHF.

The chain joins TRBV2 to TRBJ2-5, with a possible D match to TRBD1 (6 bases). The CDR3 has 11 amino acids. CDR1 is SNHLY, CDR2 FYNNEI, per germline. Trimming stripped 6 bases from V and 7 bases from J, with 9 bases between. CDR3 residues: CASRDRLTQYF. CDR3 coding DNA: TGTGCCAGCAGGGACAGATTGACCCAGTACTTC.

This chain links TRBV2 with TRBJ1-2, with unresolved D. Germline V gives CDR1 SNHLY, CDR2 FYNNEI. V lost 3 bases to trimming and J lost 6 bases, with 2 bases between them. This CDR3 is built from 10 residues. The CDR3 coding sequence is TGTGCCAGCAGTGATAATGGCTACACCTTC. Translation gives CASSDNGYTF.